These T cell receptor beta chains were read from a single sample in a study of shared clonotypes between healthy human individuals. TCRdb's copy holds only in-frame clones and misses some; the assay was immunoSEQ multiplex PCR. The sample includes some 980,000 clones, around 80% of them seen just once. Sequencing input: memory CD4+ T cells sorted from blood. The receptors were gathered from a man aged 18 to 30 in good health. CDR3s leave out the opening cysteine and the closing phenylalanine or tryptophan. Fields, in order: CDR3 length, V gene, D gene, CDR3 protein. A D gene is named only where the DNA matches it firmly.

>13|TRBV5-4|TRBD1
ASSLVDRGRNEQF
>13|TRBV15|TRBD2
ATSTAGADTGELF
>12|TRBV5-4|NA
ASSSTLASYEQY
>14|TRBV30|NA
AWSVPPTPENHGYT
>12|TRBV10-3|NA
AIRAMGGGTEQY
>13|TRBV29-1|NA
SVTTGTTNTGELF
>14|TRBV5-4|NA
ASSQAEQGGGEKLF
>11|TRBV7-2|NA
ASSLPPADTQY
>12|TRBV9|NA
ASSVNWGGSPLH
>12|TRBV5-1|NA
ASSLVTGNYGYT
>14|TRBV18|NA
ASSQVAVGGNQPQH
>14|TRBV11-3|NA
ASSSPGHSDTGELF
>12|TRBV5-6|NA
ASRDRAGAYEQY
>13|TRBV7-2|TRBD1
ASNSGTGDNQPQH
>14|TRBV9|TRBD1
ASSVGQGASTGELF
>11|TRBV11-2|NA
ASSLERQETQY
>13|TRBV30|TRBD1
AWSRPTGEVHTIY
>15|TRBV6-1|TRBD2
ASSEARVLAGQETQY
>10|TRBV29-1|NA
STARTDHTQY
>14|TRBV5-6|TRBD2
ASSTLAGGYGDTQY
>14|TRBV30|NA
AWSADFGRSGNTIY
>14|TRBV4-1|NA
ASSQVLGSSYNEQF
>13|TRBV11-2|NA
ASKGTRGYNSPLH
>14|TRBV11-1|NA
ASSLELGGDDNEQF
>11|TRBV5-1|NA
ASSLGRVGELF
>12|TRBV2|NA
ASTFEGGRTEAF
>13|TRBV6-4|TRBD1
ASSDSRQGANTIY
>14|TRBV2|NA
ASSRNAARGNQPQH
>16|TRBV5-4|TRBD2
ASSPRLAGGPGTDTQY
>15|TRBV9|TRBD2
ASSVESSGSPADTQY
>12|TRBV4-3|TRBD2
ASSHTPLPPGLS
>14|TRBV5-1|TRBD2
ASSDRPSGSGNEQF
>11|TRBV11-2|NA
ASSNSNNQPQH
>14|TRBV7-2|NA
ASSFGEWVSGNTIY
>12|TRBV10-3|TRBD1
ATGQGFGNTEAF
>13|TRBV5-1|NA
ASSLPGQNTGELF
>10|TRBV30|NA
AWRGRPSGYT
>15|TRBV4-1|TRBD2
ASSQVWGGRASYEQY
>10|TRBV18|NA
ASSPRGEPQH
>13|TRBV19|NA
ASSIGRAGANVLT
>14|TRBV7-9|TRBD1
ASSLQRTGGWDEQY
>13|TRBV5-1|TRBD1
ASSLSTGGFRELF
>11|TRBV7-9|NA
ASSLLQGGGYT
>14|TRBV7-3|TRBD2
ASSPRAGGTTDTQY
>13|TRBV5-1|TRBD2
ASSELAGVTDTQY
>10|TRBV2|NA
ASNILGETQY
>12|TRBV2|NA
ASRIAEMNTEAF
>15|TRBV5-1|TRBD2
ASSLAGTSGTFYEQY
>11|TRBV6-5|NA
ASRRAQGHEQY
>11|TRBV7-6|NA
ASSLDGSGELF
>13|TRBV19|NA
ASSIIQGPKETQY
>15|TRBV7-2|TRBD1
ASSLEPIRTGDYEQY
>16|TRBV5-5|TRBD1
ASSFTVYYRGKDTEAF
>13|TRBV6-8|NA
ASRPNGLRSYEQY
>12|TRBV19|TRBD1
ASSMDRVVYGYT
>16|TRBV5-1|NA
ASSSKRQPVSGANVLT
>11|TRBV10-2|NA
ASSESDWETQY
>12|TRBV2|NA
ASSRPQGHTEAF
>14|TRBV19|TRBD2
ASSLGTSGGANEQF
>14|TRBV5-1|NA
ASSLGASASYNEQF